This TCR beta chain is drawn from a study of blood T cell repertoires in COVID-19. Study-level background: The cDNA or gDNA used as material had been derived from T cells, B-cell-depleted T cells, or PBMCs.

V trimming: 5 bases; J trimming: 4 bases; junction bases outside the gene matches: 2. Germline CDR1 MNHEY, CDR2 SMNVEV (reference sequence). The CDR3 loop spans 13 amino acids. In the source study's methods: Using reference gene primer amplification, nucleated cell counts were estimated. Only in-frame clones appear in the TCRdb table, and some are missing; sequencing was by immunoSEQ multiplex PCR. D and trimming were read from the DNA, whereas the V and J calls and clone size are those reported in that table. The sample holds some 150,000 clones, 80% to 90% seen once. The receptor's source is a woman aged 55-70 years with COVID-19, enrolled during active disease. J is TRBJ2-1 and V is TRBV27; 7 positions match TRBD2. Sequencing input: peripheral blood. The DNA of the CDR3 is TGTGCCAGCAGTCTCGGGAGGTACAATGAGCAGTTCTTC. Encoded protein: CASSLGRYNEQFF.